This T cell receptor (beta chain) was retrieved from a study of cytomegalovirus exposure and HLA in healthy donors. This CDR3 spans 13 amino acids. The V and J ends lost 3 bases and 4 bases respectively, with 7 bases between them. Looked up from germline, CDR1 is KGHSH and CDR2 is LQKENI. PCR used 60 Vbeta primers and 13 Jbeta primers. TCRdb's table, derived via immunoSEQ multiplex PCR, lists solely in-frame clones and lacks some. This repertoire comprises just over 80,000 clones; its ten largest clones make up about 1%. Findings and caveats of the study: A classifier reportedly called cytomegalovirus status with high sensitivity and specificity. There were some public TCRs occurring in many donors, but most TCR sequences were rare.

A note on this clone: Antigen: not known.

The chain recombines TRBV18 with TRBJ1-5; D not resolved. Input material: PBMCs. The origin of this receptor is a woman aged 25 to 45 in good health and CMV-seronegative. CDR3 residues: CASSPGLNQPQHF. The CDR3 DNA sequence: TGTGCCAGCTCACCGGGCCTAAATCAGCCCCAGCATTTT.